One sample yielded the 19 T cell receptor beta chains listed below, sequenced in a study of brain T cells in children with intractable seizures. The table came from immunoSEQ multiplex PCR; TCRdb's copy has only in-frame clones and leaves some out. The data show 60,000 to 85,000 clones, approximately 94% seen once. This specimen consisted of peripheral blood, obtained at surgery. The receptors were sampled from a boy in the first two years of life with tuberous sclerosis and intractable seizures.

The chain joins TRBV7-9 to TRBJ2-5; 8 bases line up with TRBD2. V shed 1 base and J 5 bases; nucleotides not matched to a gene: 6. CDR1 is SEHNR and CDR2 is FQNEAQ in the germline V gene (reference sequence). The length of the CDR3 is 15 residues. The CDR3 protein is CASSLETSAKETQYF. DNA of the CDR3: TGTGCCAGCAGCTTAGAGACTAGCGCGAAGGAGACCCAGTACTTC.

The chain has TRBV19 and TRBJ2-4; possible D gene TRBD1, 6 bases. The germline V and J ends were trimmed by 3 bases and 7 bases, with 13 bases remaining between them. Germline V gene data show CDR1 as LNHDA and CDR2 as SQIVND (reference sequence). This CDR3 is 14 amino acids long. The CDR3, as DNA: TGTGCCAGTAGTATGACAGGTCCGATGAACATTCAGTACTTC. It encodes CASSMTGPMNIQYF.

CDR3 sequence: CAWSVGGGIAEAFF. The DNA of the CDR3 is TGTGCCTGGAGTGTCGGAGGGGGCATAGCTGAAGCTTTCTTT. This sequence joins TRBV30 and TRBJ1-1; TRBD1 aligns across 7 bases. The length of the CDR3 is 14 residues. Germline V gives CDR1 GTSNPN, CDR2 SVGIG (reference sequence). V gave up 0 bases and J gave up 6 bases; unmatched junction bases: 7.

The chain combines TRBV7-8 with TRBJ2-1, with D uncertain. Trimming removed 5 bases at V and 10 bases at J, with 12 bases between. Germline V gene data show CDR1 as SGHVS and CDR2 as FQNEAQ. The CDR3 is made up of 12 amino acids. CDR3 DNA sequence: TGTGCCAGCAGCCGGGCCGAGGACGAGCAGTTCTTC. Translating gives CASSRAEDEQFF.

This chain joins TRBV2 and TRBJ2-3, with a tentative D call TRBD2 (6 bases). The CDR3 contains 17 residues. Germline CDR1 SNHLY, CDR2 FYNNEI. The V and J ends lost 7 bases and 5 bases respectively, with 25 bases between them. CDR3 protein: CASIGAGTTPSEDTQYF. CDR3 bases: TGTGCCAGCATAGGGGCGGGGACCACCCCTTCCGAAGATACGCAGTATTTT.

The V and J genes are TRBV7-9 and TRBJ2-7, with TRBD2 identical over 7 bases. CDR3 length: 15 residues. CDR1 is SEHNR, CDR2 FQNEAQ, per germline (reference sequence). The V and J ends lost 0 bases and 4 bases, in that order; junction bases with no gene match: 6. CDR3 nucleotides: TGTGCCAGCAGCTTAGCGGGAGGGACCTTATACGAGCAGTACTTC. It yields the protein CASSLAGGTLYEQYF.

This clone has a single count. The genes are TRBV7-2 and TRBJ2-7; TRBD1 agrees at 9 bases. This CDR3 has 16 amino acids. After removal of 0 bases from V and 1 base from J, the junction contained 4 bases not matched to a gene. Germline V gene sequence: CDR1 SGHTA, CDR2 FQGNSA. The CDR3 bases are TGTGCCAGCAGCTTAGCGCTTGGACAGGGGTCCTACGAGCAGTACTTC. Its translation is CASSLALGQGSYEQYF.

The gene calls are TRBV5-1 and TRBJ1-1; no clear D. Germline V gene sequence: CDR1 SGHRS, CDR2 YFSETQ. Trimming shortened V by 3 bases and J by 0 bases, and 6 bases separated the two germline ends. The CDR3 is 13 residues long. In DNA, the CDR3 is TGCGCCAGCAGCTGGAATATGAACACTGAAGCTTTCTTT. As protein: CASSWNMNTEAFF.

The CDR3 loop reads CSAQDRFEAFF. CDR3 sequence (DNA): TGCAGTGCTCAGGACAGGTTTGAAGCTTTCTTT. V and J are TRBV20-1 and TRBJ1-1; TRBD1 agrees at 7 bases. The CDR3 sequence is 11 residues long. Unmatched junction bases numbered 4, after V lost 5 bases and J lost 7 bases. Germline V gene data show CDR1 as DFQATT and CDR2 as SNEGSKA (reference sequence).

The chain recombines TRBV27 with TRBJ2-7, with D tentatively TRBD2 (6 bases). The CDR3 contains 14 residues. Germline CDR1 and CDR2: MNHEY and SMNVEV (reference sequence). The V and J ends lost 3 bases and 2 bases respectively, with 11 bases between them. The CDR3 loop reads CASSFSGVPYEQYF. CDR3 bases: TGTGCCAGCAGTTTCTCGGGGGTCCCCTACGAGCAGTACTTC.

The chain recombines TRBV7-9 with TRBJ1-6, with D uncertain. Looked up from germline, CDR1 is SEHNR and CDR2 is FQNEAQ (reference sequence). V lost 5 bases, J lost 13 bases, and 12 bases lay in between. This CDR3 spans 12 amino acids. CDR3 DNA sequence: TGTGCCAGCAGCCCCCCCGGGCATCCCCTCCACTTT. This sequence encodes CASSPPGHPLHF.

In its sample, this clone was seen once. J is TRBJ2-7 and V is TRBV11-3; 7 bases map to TRBD2. CDR3 length: 16 amino acids. The V gene end was trimmed by 2 bases and the J gene end by 3 bases; junction bases not matched to a gene: 10. Germline CDR1 SGHNT, CDR2 YENEEA. CDR3 coding DNA: TGTGCCAGCAGCTTATTCCCGGTTGGGAGGGTCTACGAGCAGTACTTC. As protein: CASSLFPVGRVYEQYF.

The rearrangement links TRBV27 to TRBJ1-2; possible D gene TRBD1, 6 bases. Germline V gives CDR1 MNHEY, CDR2 SMNVEV (reference sequence). Trimming left V 3 bases short and J 0 bases short, with 17 bases between. This CDR3 contains 17 residues. CDR3 nucleotides: TGTGCCAGCAGTTTTGTCGGCAGGGGCCTAACTAACTATGGCTACACCTTC. Amino acids: CASSFVGRGLTNYGYTF.

This chain uses TRBV4-1 with TRBJ2-7; D is possibly TRBD2 (5 bases). This CDR3 is built from 17 residues. V shed 2 bases and J shed 1 base, with 18 bases lying between them. Germline-derived CDR1 and CDR2 are MGHRA and YSYEKL. The CDR3 spells CASSQKPKGAKSYEQYF. CDR3 nucleotide sequence: TGCGCCAGCAGCCAAAAACCCAAGGGAGCGAAGTCCTACGAGCAGTACTTC.

V is TRBV25-1 and J is TRBJ2-1; 12 bases align to TRBD2. The germline V gene encodes CDR1 MGHDK and CDR2 SYGVNS. The CDR3 spans 16 residues. J gave up 2 bases and V 5 bases, and 4 bases lay outside the gene matches. The CDR3 protein is CASSPRLAGAYNEQFF. The CDR3 DNA reads TGTGCCAGCAGTCCGCGACTAGCGGGAGCCTACAATGAGCAGTTCTTC. Together with reference TRBV25-1 and TRBJ2-1, the CDR3 gives the full variable domain: EADIYQTPRYLVIGTGKKITLECSQTMGHDKMYWYQQDPGMELHLIHYSYGVNSTEKGDLSSESTVSRIRTEHFPLTLESARPSHTSQYLCASSPRLAGAYNEQFFGPGTRLTVL.

V is TRBV5-1 and J is TRBJ2-5; D may be TRBD1 (6 bases). The germline V gene encodes CDR1 SGHRS and CDR2 YFSETQ. The CDR3 extends over 15 amino acids. V lost 8 bases and J 5 bases, leaving 22 bases between the germline ends. Written as DNA, the CDR3 is TGCGCCAGTAAATTGTCTCCCGGGACATCGGAGACCCAGTACTTC. It codes for CASKLSPGTSETQYF.

The rearrangement uses TRBV2 and TRBJ2-1, with D perhaps TRBD2 (7 bases). The CDR3 length is 10 residues. CDR1 and CDR2 from the germline V gene are SNHLY and FYNNEI. V gave up 6 bases and J gave up 14 bases, with 11 bases separating them. CDR3: CASRAGAEFF. The CDR3 nucleotides read TGTGCCAGCAGGGCGGGGGCGGAGTTCTTC.

The CDR3 loop reads CASSWTNSYEQYF. DNA of the CDR3: TGTGCCAGCAGTTGGACAAACTCCTACGAGCAGTACTTC. The J gene is TRBJ2-7, the V gene TRBV27; weak D call: TRBD1 (5 bases). With 4 bases removed from V and 0 bases from J, the gap between germline ends came to 7 bases. Germline loops: CDR1 MNHEY, CDR2 SMNVEV (reference sequence). CDR3 length: 13 residues.

The chain uses TRBV5-6 and TRBJ1-1, with 9 positions matching TRBD1. The CDR3 totals 17 residues. Germline V gene data show CDR1 as SGHDT and CDR2 as YYEEEE. V lost 0 bases, J lost 5 bases, and 11 bases stayed unmatched. The DNA of the CDR3 is TGTGCCAGCAGCTTGGAAGGGACAGGGTGGAGAAAGACTGAAGCTTTCTTT. Amino acids: CASSLEGTGWRKTEAFF.